This T cell receptor (beta chain) derives from a study of blood T cell repertoires in COVID-19. Study-level information: The origin of the acute and convalescent COVID-19 samples was the United States, Italy and Spain. T cells, B-cell-depleted T cells, or PBMCs provided the cDNA or gDNA that served as material.

Source study methods: Estimated nucleated cell counts came from reference gene primer amplification. Data came from immunoSEQ multiplex PCR; TCRdb stores just in-frame clones and leaves some out. V, J and clone size derive from that table, while D and trimming were established from the DNA sequence. The sample contains over 65,000 clones, about 80% of which appear only once. This clone was seen only a few times. Between the trimmed V and J ends, which lost 1 base and 1 base, there was a span of 7 bases. CDR1 SGHTA and CDR2 FQGNSA come from the germline V gene. The CDR3 contains 14 residues. The chain couples TRBV7-2 to TRBJ1-1; D not certain. The TCR sequence derives from a man at least 80 years old with active COVID-19. Sequencing was carried out using peripheral blood. The CDR3 region is CASSLVSRNTEAFF. The DNA for the CDR3 is TGTGCCAGCAGCTTAGTTTCCAGGAACACTGAAGCTTTCTTT.